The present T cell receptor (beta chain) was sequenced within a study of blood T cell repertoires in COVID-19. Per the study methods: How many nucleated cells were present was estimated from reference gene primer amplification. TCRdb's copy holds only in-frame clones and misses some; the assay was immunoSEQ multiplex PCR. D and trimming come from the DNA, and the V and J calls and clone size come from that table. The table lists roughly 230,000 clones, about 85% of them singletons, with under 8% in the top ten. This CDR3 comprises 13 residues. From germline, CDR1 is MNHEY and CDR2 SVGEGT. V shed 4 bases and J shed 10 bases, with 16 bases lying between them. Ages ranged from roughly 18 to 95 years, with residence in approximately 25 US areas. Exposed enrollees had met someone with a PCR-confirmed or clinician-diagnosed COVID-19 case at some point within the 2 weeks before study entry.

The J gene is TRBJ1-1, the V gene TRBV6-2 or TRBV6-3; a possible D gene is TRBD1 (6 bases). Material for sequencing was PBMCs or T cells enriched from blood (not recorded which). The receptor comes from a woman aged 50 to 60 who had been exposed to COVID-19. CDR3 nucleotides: TGTGCCAGCAGTTCCGAAGCAGGGGCCGGAGCTTTCTTT. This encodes CASSSEAGAGAFF.